The rows below give T cell receptor beta chains drawn from one sample of a study of CD8 T cells in Susac syndrome. One entry per CDR3 protein results from TCRdb running MiXCR on the immunoSEQ multiplex PCR reads. The data hold approximately 160,000 distinct CDR3 sequences, with just over 90% observed a single time. Sequenced input: CD4+ T cells from PBMCs. Receptor source: a human donor in good health. Each CDR3 is given with its conserved first and last residue. A D gene is named only where the DNA matches it firmly.

len: 12
j_gene: TRBJ2-7
d_gene: .
v_gene: TRBV29-1
CDR3aa: CSVEESGDEQYF
CDR3nt: TGCAGCGTTGAAGAGTCCGGGGACGAGCAGTACTTC

len: 13
j_gene: TRBJ2-7
d_gene: .
v_gene: TRBV2
CDR3aa: CASAGQSPYEQYF
CDR3nt: TGTGCCAGCGCGGGACAGAGTCCCTACGAGCAGTACTTC

len: 11
j_gene: TRBJ2-3
d_gene: .
v_gene: TRBV29-1
CDR3aa: CSVDTGDTQYF
CDR3nt: TGCAGCGTTGACACAGGGGATACGCAGTATTTT

len: 15
j_gene: TRBJ2-6
d_gene: .
v_gene: TRBV5-1
CDR3aa: CATHLGFSGANVLTF
CDR3nt: TGCGCCACCCACCTCGGTTTCTCTGGGGCCAACGTCCTGACTTTC

len: 13
j_gene: TRBJ2-5
d_gene: .
v_gene: TRBV5-4
CDR3aa: CASGGPNQETQYF
CDR3nt: TGTGCCAGCGGGGGGCCGAACCAAGAGACCCAGTACTTC

len: 14
j_gene: TRBJ1-2
d_gene: .
v_gene: TRBV13
CDR3aa: CASSLTGRSYGYTF
CDR3nt: TGTGCCAGCAGCTTAACAGGGCGGAGCTATGGCTACACCTTC

len: 12
j_gene: TRBJ1-3
d_gene: .
v_gene: TRBV7-9
CDR3aa: CASSLQGDTIYF
CDR3nt: TGTGCCAGCAGCTTACAGGGAGACACCATATATTTT

len: 14
j_gene: TRBJ1-1
d_gene: TRBD1
v_gene: TRBV3-1
CDR3aa: CASSQPGGNTEAFF
CDR3nt: TGTGCCAGCAGCCAACCAGGGGGTAACACTGAAGCTTTCTTT

len: 14
j_gene: TRBJ2-7
d_gene: .
v_gene: TRBV5-6
CDR3aa: CASSYRPPGHEQYF
CDR3nt: TGTGCCAGCAGCTACCGGCCCCCTGGCCACGAGCAGTACTTC

len: 14
j_gene: TRBJ2-7
d_gene: TRBD1
v_gene: TRBV19
CDR3aa: CASTGTGRAYEQYF
CDR3nt: TGTGCCAGTACCGGGACAGGGAGAGCCTACGAGCAGTACTTC